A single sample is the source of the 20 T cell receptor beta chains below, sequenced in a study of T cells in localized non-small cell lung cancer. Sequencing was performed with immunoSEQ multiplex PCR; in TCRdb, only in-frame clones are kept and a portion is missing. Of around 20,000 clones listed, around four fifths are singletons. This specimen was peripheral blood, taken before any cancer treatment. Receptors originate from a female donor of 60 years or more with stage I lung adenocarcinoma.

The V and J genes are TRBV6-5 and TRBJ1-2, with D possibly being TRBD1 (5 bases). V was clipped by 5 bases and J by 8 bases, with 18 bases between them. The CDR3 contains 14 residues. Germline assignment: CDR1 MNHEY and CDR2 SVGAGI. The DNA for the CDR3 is TGTGCCAGCAGTCGGGACTCTAGGGCGGGGGGCTACACCTTC. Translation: CASSRDSRAGGYTF.

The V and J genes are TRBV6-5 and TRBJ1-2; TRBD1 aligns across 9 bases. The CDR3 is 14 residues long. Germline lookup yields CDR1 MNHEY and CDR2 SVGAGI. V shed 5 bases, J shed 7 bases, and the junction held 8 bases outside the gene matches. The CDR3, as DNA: TGTGCCAGCAGTAGAACAGGGGGCTTGAGTGGCTACACCTTC. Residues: CASSRTGGLSGYTF.

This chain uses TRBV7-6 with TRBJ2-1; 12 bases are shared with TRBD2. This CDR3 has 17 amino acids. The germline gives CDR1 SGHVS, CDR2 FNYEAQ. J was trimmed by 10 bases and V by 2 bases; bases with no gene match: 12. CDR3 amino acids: CASSLNPRLAGGQEQFF. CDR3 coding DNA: TGTGCCAGCAGCTTAAACCCTAGGCTAGCGGGGGGGCAAGAGCAGTTCTTC.

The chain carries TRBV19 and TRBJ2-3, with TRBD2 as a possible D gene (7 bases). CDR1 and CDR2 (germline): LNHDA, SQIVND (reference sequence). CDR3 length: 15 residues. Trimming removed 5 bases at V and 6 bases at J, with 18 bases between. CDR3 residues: CASSASRGAADTQYF. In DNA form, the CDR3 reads TGTGCCAGTAGTGCCTCCCGGGGGGCCGCGGATACGCAGTATTTT.

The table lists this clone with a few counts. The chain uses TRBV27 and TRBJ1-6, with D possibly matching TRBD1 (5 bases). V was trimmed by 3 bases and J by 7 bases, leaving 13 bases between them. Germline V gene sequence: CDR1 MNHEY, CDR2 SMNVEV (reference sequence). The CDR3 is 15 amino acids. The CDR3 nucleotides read TGTGCCAGCAGTTTCTCCGGGACTTGGAATTCACCCCTCCACTTT. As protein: CASSFSGTWNSPLHF.

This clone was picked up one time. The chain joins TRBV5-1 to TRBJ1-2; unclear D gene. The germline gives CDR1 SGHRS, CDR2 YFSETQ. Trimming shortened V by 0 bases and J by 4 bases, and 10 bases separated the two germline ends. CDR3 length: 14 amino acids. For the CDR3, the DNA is TGCGCCAGCAGCTTGGGTACAGATATCTATGGCTACACCTTC. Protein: CASSLGTDIYGYTF.

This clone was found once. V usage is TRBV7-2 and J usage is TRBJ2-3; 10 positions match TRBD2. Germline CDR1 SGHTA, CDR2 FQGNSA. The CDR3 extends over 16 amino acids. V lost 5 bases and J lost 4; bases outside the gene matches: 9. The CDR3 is CASSISGGVKSDTQYF. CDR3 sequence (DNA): TGTGCCAGCAGCATAAGCGGGGGGGTAAAGTCAGATACGCAGTATTTT.

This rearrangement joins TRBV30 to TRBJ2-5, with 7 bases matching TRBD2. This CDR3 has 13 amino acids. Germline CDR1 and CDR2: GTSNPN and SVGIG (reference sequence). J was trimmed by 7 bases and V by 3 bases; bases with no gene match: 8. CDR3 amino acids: CAWSGGGGGTQYF. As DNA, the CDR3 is TGTGCCTGGAGCGGCGGCGGGGGAGGGACCCAGTACTTC. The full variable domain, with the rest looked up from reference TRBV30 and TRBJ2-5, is SQTIHQWPATLVQPVGSPLSLECTVEGTSNPNLYWYRQAAGRGLQLLFYSVGIGQISSEVPQNLSASRPQDRQFILSSKKLLLSDSGFYLCAWSGGGGGTQYFGPGTRLLVL.

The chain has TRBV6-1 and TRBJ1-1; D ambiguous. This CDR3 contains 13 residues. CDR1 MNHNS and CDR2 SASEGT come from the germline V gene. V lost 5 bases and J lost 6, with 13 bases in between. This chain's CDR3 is CASSSIEGAEAFF. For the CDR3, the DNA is TGTGCCAGCAGTTCAATCGAGGGCGCTGAAGCTTTCTTT.

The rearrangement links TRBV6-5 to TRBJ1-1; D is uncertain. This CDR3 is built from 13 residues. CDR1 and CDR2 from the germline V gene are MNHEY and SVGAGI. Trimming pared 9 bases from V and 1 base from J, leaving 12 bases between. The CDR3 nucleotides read TGTGCCAGTCAGTCGGGGTGGAACACTGAAGCTTTCTTT. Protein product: CASQSGWNTEAFF.

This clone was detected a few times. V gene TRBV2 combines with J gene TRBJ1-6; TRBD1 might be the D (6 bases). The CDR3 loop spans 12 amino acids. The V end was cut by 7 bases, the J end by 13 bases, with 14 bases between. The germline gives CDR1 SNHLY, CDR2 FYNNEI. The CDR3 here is CASKGRGSPLHF. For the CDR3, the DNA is TGTGCCAGCAAAGGCAGGGGATCCCCCCTCCACTTT. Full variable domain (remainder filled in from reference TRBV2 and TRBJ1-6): EPEVTQTPSHQVTQMGQEVILRCVPISNHLYFYWYRQILGQKVEFLVSFYNNEISEKSEIFDDQFSVERPDGSNFTLKIRSTKLEDSAMYFCASKGRGSPLHFGNGTRLTVT.

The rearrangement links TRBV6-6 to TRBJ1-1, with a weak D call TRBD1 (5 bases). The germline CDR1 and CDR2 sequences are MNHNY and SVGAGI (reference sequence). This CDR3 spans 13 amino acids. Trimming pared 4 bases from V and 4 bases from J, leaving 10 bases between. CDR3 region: CASSSTGGTEAFF. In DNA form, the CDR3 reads TGTGCCAGCAGTTCCACAGGTGGCACTGAAGCTTTCTTT.

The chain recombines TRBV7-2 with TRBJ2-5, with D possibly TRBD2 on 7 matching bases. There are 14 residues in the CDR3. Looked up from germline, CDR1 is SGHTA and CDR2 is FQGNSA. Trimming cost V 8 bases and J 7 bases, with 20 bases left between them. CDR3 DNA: TGTGCCAGCTTAGGGGGGGAACCCAAGGGGACCCAGTACTTC. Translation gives CASLGGEPKGTQYF.

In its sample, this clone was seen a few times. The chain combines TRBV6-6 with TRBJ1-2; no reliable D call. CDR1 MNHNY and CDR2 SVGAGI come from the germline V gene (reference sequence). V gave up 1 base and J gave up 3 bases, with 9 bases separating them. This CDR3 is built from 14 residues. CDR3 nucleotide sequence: TGTGCCAGCAGTTACTGGACCGGGGACTATGGCTACACCTTC. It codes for CASSYWTGDYGYTF.

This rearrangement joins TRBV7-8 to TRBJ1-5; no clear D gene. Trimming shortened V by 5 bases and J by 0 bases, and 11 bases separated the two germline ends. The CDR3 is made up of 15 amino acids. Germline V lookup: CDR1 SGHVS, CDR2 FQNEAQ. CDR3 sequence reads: CASSAILNSNQPQHF. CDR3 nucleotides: TGTGCCAGCAGCGCAATATTGAATAGCAATCAGCCCCAGCATTTT.

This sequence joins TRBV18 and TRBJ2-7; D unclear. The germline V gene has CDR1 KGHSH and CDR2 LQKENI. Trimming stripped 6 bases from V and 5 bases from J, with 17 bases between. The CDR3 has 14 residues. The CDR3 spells CASSLNLGRDEQYF. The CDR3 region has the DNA TGTGCCAGCTCCCTGAACCTAGGACGGGACGAGCAGTACTTC.

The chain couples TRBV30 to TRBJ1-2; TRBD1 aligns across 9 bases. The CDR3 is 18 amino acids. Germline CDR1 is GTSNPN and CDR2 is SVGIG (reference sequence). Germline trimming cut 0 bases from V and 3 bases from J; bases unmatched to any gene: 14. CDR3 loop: CAWSVPLSDRGVHYGYTF. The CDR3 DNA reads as TGTGCCTGGAGTGTACCCCTAAGTGACAGGGGGGTACACTATGGCTACACCTTC. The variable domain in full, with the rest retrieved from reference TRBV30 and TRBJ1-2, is SQTIHQWPATLVQPVGSPLSLECTVEGTSNPNLYWYRQAAGRGLQLLFYSVGIGQISSEVPQNLSASRPQDRQFILSSKKLLLSDSGFYLCAWSVPLSDRGVHYGYTFGSGTRLTVV.

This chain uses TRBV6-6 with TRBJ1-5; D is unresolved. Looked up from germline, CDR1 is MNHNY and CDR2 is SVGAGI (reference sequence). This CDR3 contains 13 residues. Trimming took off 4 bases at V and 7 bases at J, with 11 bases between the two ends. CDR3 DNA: TGTGCCAGCAGTTTCGGGGTTGGGCAGCCCCAGCATTTT. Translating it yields CASSFGVGQPQHF.

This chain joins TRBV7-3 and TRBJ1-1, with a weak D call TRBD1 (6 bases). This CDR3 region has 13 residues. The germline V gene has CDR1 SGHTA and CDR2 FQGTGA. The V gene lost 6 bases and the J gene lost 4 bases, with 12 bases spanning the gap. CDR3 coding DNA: TGTGCCAGCAGTCATACAGGGAGCACTGAAGCTTTCTTT. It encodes CASSHTGSTEAFF.

CDR3 sequence reads: CASSLRESNYGYTF. CDR3 coding DNA: TGTGCCAGCAGTTTAAGGGAAAGTAACTATGGCTACACCTTC. The gene calls are TRBV6-6 and TRBJ1-2; D unclear. This CDR3 spans 14 amino acids. Germline V lookup: CDR1 MNHNY, CDR2 SVGAGI (reference sequence). V lost 4 bases, J lost 1 base, and 10 bases lay in between.